The present T cell receptor beta chain was sequenced within a study of cytomegalovirus exposure and HLA in healthy donors. Between the trimmed V and J ends, which lost 7 bases and 6 bases, there was a span of 18 bases. CDR3 length: 14 residues. Germline lookup yields CDR1 MDHEN and CDR2 SYDVKM. PCR amplification relied on 60 Vbeta primers (plus 13 Jbeta primers). The protocol was immunoSEQ multiplex PCR, while the TCRdb copy is restricted to in-frame clones and leaves out a portion. The sample yields some 99,000 clones, less than 85% seen once. Study-wide results and caveats: Being indistinguishable, some V segments were excluded, TRBV6-2 and TRBV6-3 among them. Researchers reported that three CMV-associated chains were confirmed in vitro as CMV antigen-specific. Segments of the TCR beta V type were, in most cases, productive about 87% or about 30% of the time in an earlier analysis.

As to this clone: Its antigen remains unknown.

V and J are TRBV28 and TRBJ1-2, with no clear D. The receptor's source is a male donor in good health and CMV-seronegative. Specimen: PBMCs. The CDR3 DNA reads TGTGCCAGCATCACTTCGGCGGGGAGAGATGGCTACACCTTC. Translated: CASITSAGRDGYTF.